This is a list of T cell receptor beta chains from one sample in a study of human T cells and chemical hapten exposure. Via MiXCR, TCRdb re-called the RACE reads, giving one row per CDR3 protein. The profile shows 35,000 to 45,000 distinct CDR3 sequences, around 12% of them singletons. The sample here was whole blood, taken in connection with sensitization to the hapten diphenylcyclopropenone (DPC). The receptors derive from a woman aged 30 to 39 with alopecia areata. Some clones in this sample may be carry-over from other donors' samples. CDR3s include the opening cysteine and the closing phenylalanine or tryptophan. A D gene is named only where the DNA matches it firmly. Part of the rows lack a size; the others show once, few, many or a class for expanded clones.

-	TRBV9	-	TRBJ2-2	CASSVWEAGELFF	TGTGCCAGCAGCGTGTGGGAGGCCGGGGAGCTGTTTTTT
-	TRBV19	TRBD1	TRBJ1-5	CASIQSQGASQPQHF	TGTGCCAGTATCCAAAGCCAGGGGGCGAGTCAGCCCCAGCATTTT
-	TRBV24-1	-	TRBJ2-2	CATSDLFFGELFF	TGTGCCACCAGTGATTTGTTCTTCGGGGAGCTGTTTTTT
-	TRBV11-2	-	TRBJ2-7	CASSLGRGRNRYEQYF	TGTGCCAGCAGCTTAGGGCGGGGGCGAAACCGCTACGAGCAGTACTTC
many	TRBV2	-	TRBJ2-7	CASIGQIVREQYF	TGTGCCAGCATCGGCCAGATAGTCCGCGAGCAGTACTTC
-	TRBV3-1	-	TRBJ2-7	CASSQGTEVYF	TGTGCCAGCAGCCAAGGGACCGAGGTTTACTTC
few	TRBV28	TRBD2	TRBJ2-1	CASSSPGLAAEQFF	TGTGCCAGCAGTTCTCCGGGACTAGCAGCCGAGCAGTTCTTC
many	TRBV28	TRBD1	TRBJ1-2	CASRQGQGMGYTF	TGTGCCAGCAGACAAGGACAGGGAATGGGCTACACCTTC
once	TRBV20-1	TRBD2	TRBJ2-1	CSAHGLAGGYEQFF	TGCAGTGCCCATGGACTAGCGGGAGGATATGAGCAGTTCTTC
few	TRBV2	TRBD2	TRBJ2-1	CASSDITSGRNEQFF	TGTGCCAGCAGTGATATAACTAGCGGGAGGAATGAGCAGTTCTTC
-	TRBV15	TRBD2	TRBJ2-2	CATHNGLAGGANTGELFF	TGTGCCACTCACAACGGACTAGCGGGAGGGGCGAACACCGGGGAGCTGTTTTTT
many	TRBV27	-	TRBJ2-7	CASSLDAGQWSYEQYF	TGTGCCAGCAGTCTTGACGCCGGGCAATGGTCCTACGAGCAGTACTTC
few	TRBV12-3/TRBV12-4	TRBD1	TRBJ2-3	CASSRTRGPEDTQYF	TGTGCCAGCAGTCGGACAAGGGGGCCGGAAGATACGCAGTATTTT
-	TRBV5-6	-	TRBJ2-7	CASSFYIRHEEQYF	TGTGCCAGCAGCTTCTACATACGCCACGAAGAGCAGTACTTC
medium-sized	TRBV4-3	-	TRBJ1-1	CASSPREGGTEAFF	TGCGCCAGCAGCCCAAGGGAGGGTGGAACTGAAGCTTTCTTT
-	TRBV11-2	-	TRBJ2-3	CASRIAKGNTQYF	TGTGCCAGCAGGATAGCCAAAGGAAATACGCAGTATTTT
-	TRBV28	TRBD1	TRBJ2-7	CASLLPGQGDEQYF	TGTGCCAGTCTTCTCCCGGGACAGGGAGACGAGCAGTACTTC
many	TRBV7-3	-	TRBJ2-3	CASSLKTEDTQYF	TGTGCCAGCAGCTTAAAGACCGAAGATACGCAGTATTTT
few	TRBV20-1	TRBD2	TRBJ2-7	CSAHQLAGGYEQYF	TGCAGTGCTCACCAACTAGCGGGGGGCTACGAGCAGTACTTC
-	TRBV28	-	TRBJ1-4	CASSLEGPEKLFF	TGTGCCAGCAGTTTAGAAGGGCCGGAAAAACTGTTTTTT
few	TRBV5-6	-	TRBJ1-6	CASSLGTGPSPLHF	TGTGCCAGCAGCTTAGGGACTGGCCCCTCACCCCTCCACTTT
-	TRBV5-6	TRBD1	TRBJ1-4	CASSTGTGDGLFF	TGTGCCAGCAGCACCGGGACAGGGGACGGACTGTTTTTT
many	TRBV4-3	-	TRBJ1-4	CASSQVIRWANEKLFF	TGCGCCAGCAGCCAGGTGATAAGATGGGCTAATGAAAAACTGTTTTTT
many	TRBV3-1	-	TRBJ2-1	CASGRPFSGNEQFF	TGTGCCAGCGGGAGGCCCTTCTCGGGCAATGAGCAGTTCTTC
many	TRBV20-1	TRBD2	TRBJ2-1	CSAGSGRAAYNEQFF	TGCAGTGCTGGGAGCGGGAGGGCCGCCTACAATGAGCAGTTCTTC
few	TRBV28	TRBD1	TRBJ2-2	CASSRTGIDTGELFF	TGTGCCAGCAGTCGGACAGGGATAGACACCGGGGAGCTGTTTTTT
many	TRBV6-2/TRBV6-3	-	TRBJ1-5	CASSPGYLGRSNQPQHF	TGTGCCAGCAGTCCGGGATACCTTGGACGGAGCAATCAGCCCCAGCATTTT
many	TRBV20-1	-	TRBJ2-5	CSARGTKQETQYF	TGCAGTGCTAGAGGGACTAAACAAGAGACCCAGTACTTC
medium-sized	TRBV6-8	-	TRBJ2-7	CASSYRGRAEEVHEQYF	TGTGCCAGCAGTTACAGAGGGCGAGCGGAGGAAGTCCACGAGCAGTACTTC
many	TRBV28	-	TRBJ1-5	CASSFRHSNQPQHF	TGTGCCAGCAGCTTCAGACATAGCAATCAGCCCCAGCATTTT
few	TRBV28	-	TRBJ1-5	CASSLSLSWSNQPQHF	TGTGCCAGCAGTTTATCTCTCTCGTGGAGCAATCAGCCCCAGCATTTT
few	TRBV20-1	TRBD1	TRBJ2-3	CSARALRDRGADTQYF	TGCAGTGCTAGAGCTCTCCGGGACAGGGGGGCCGATACGCAGTATTTT
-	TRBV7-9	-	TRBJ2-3	CASSPLQGAYTQYF	TGTGCCAGCAGCCCACTTCAGGGTGCATATACGCAGTATTTT
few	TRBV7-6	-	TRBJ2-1	CASSFYAGLSSYNEQFF	TGTGCCAGCAGCTTTTATGCGGGCTTAAGCTCCTACAATGAGCAGTTCTTC
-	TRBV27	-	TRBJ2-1	CASSSGIGVSNEQFF	TGTGCCAGCAGCTCGGGCATTGGGGTGAGCAATGAGCAGTTCTTC
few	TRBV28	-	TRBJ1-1	CASSIGPARQAFF	TGTGCCAGCAGCATCGGTCCAGCCCGGCAAGCTTTCTTT
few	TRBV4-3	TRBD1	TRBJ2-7	CASSQNRGSYEQYF	TGCGCCAGCAGCCAGAACAGGGGCTCCTACGAGCAGTACTTC
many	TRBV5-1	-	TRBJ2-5	CASSKNRVLQETQYF	TGCGCCAGCAGCAAAAACAGGGTATTACAAGAGACCCAGTACTTC
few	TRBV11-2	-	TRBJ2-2	CASINGGGSTGELFF	TGTGCCAGCATCAACGGTGGAGGGAGCACCGGGGAGCTGTTTTTT
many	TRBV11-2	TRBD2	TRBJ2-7	CASKRDVPQQYF	TGTGCCAGCAAGCGGGACGTCCCGCAGCAGTACTTC
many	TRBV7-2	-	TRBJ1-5	CASSLVGPGRGRNQPQHF	-
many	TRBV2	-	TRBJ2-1	CASSQGGRQFPYNEQFF	TGTGCCAGCAGCCAAGGGGGTCGGCAGTTTCCGTACAATGAGCAGTTCTTC
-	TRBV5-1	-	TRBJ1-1	CASSLIPGPEAFF	TGCGCCAGCAGCTTAATCCCGGGCCCCGAAGCTTTCTTT